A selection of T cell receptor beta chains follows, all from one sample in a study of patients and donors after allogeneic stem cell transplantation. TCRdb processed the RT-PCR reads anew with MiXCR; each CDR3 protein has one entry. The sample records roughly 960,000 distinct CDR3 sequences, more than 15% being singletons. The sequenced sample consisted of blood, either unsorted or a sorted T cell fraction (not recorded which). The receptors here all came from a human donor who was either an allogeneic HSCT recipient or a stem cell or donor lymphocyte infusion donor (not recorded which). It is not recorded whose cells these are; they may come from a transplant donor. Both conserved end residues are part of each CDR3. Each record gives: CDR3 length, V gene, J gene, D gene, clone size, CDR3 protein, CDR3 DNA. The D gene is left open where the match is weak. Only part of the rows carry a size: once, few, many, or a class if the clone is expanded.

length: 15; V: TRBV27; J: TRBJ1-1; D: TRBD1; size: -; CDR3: CASNRDRPMNTEAFF; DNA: TGTGCCAGCAACCGGGACAGACCTATGAACACTGAAGCTTTCTTT
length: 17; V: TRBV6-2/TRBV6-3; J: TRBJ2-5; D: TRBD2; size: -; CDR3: CASSYVISSGYQETQYF; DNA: TGTGCCAGCAGTTACGTGATTTCTAGCGGGTACCAAGAGACCCAGTACTTC
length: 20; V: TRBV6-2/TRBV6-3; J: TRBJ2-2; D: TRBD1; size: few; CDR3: CASSRQGARGNTANTGELFF; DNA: TGTGCCAGCAGTAGACAGGGGGCGAGAGGGAATACGGCGAACACCGGGGAGCTGTTTTTT
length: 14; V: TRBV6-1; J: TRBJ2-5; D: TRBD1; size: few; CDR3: CASRGGESQRTQYF; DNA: TGTGCCAGCAGAGGGGGCGAGTCCCAACGGACCCAGTACTTC
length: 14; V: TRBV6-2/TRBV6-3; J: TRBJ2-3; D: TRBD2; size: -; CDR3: CASSFGLAPDTQYF; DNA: TGTGCCAGCAGTTTCGGACTAGCGCCAGATACGCAGTATTTT
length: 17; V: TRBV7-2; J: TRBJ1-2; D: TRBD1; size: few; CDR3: CASSLESGRGRVYGYTF; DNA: TGTGCCAGCAGCTTAGAGTCGGGCAGGGGGCGCGTCTATGGCTACACCTTC
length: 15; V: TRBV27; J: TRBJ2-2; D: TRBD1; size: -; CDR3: CASSLRDRVTGELFF; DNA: TGTGCCAGCAGTCTCCGGGACAGGGTCACCGGGGAGCTGTTTTTT
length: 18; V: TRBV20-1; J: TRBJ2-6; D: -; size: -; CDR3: CSARERDGSSSGANVLTF; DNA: TGCAGTGCTAGAGAGAGAGACGGGAGTTCCTCTGGGGCCAACGTCCTGACTTTC
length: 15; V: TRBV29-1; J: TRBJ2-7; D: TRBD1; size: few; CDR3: CSVGGTGVRSYEQYF; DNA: TGCAGCGTTGGGGGGACAGGCGTTAGGTCCTACGAGCAGTACTTC
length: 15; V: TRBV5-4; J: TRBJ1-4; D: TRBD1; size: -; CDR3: CASSLGDRTNEKLFF; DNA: TGTGCCAGCAGCTTGGGGGACAGAACTAATGAAAAACTGTTTTTT
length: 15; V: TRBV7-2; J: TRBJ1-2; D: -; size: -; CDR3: CASSLGATDLYGYTF; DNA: TGTGCCAGCAGCTTAGGGGCGACAGACCTCTATGGCTACACCTTC
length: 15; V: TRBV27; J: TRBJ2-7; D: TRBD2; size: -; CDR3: CASSLRGRAPYEQYF; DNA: TGTGCCAGCAGTTTAAGAGGGAGGGCCCCCTACGAGCAGTACTTC
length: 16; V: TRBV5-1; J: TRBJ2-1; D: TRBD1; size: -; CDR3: CASSLKGTGGLNEQFF; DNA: TGCGCCAGCAGCTTGAAGGGGACAGGGGGCCTCAATGAGCAGTTCTTC
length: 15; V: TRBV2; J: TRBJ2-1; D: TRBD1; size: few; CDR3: CASSAGQVRKNEQFF; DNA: TGTGCCAGCAGTGCTGGACAGGTACGCAAAAATGAGCAGTTCTTC
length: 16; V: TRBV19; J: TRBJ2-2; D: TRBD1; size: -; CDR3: CASTKRDRGKSGELFF; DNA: TGTGCCAGTACCAAGAGGGACAGGGGGAAATCCGGGGAGCTGTTTTTT
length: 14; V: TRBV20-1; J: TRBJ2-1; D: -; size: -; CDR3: CSATGPPPHNEQFF; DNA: TGCAGTGCTACAGGTCCGCCTCCACACAATGAGCAGTTCTTC